This paragraph reports one T cell receptor beta chain. The sample is drawn from a study of control samples from healthy donors and cancer patients. Sequencing used immunoSEQ multiplex PCR; TCRdb keeps in-frame clones, though not all of them. Of about 61,000 clones listed, around 91% are singletons. The germline CDR1 and CDR2 sequences are MDHEN and SYDVKM. V lost 3 bases, J lost 7 bases, and 9 bases lay in between. The length of the CDR3 is 12 residues. The sequence was obtained from a man in his sixties with colorectal cancer. This chain uses TRBV28 with TRBJ2-5; unclear D gene. Material: PBMCs. The CDR3 is CASSFLVGTQYF. In nucleotides, the CDR3 is TGTGCCAGCAGTTTTTTGGTTGGGACCCAGTACTTC.